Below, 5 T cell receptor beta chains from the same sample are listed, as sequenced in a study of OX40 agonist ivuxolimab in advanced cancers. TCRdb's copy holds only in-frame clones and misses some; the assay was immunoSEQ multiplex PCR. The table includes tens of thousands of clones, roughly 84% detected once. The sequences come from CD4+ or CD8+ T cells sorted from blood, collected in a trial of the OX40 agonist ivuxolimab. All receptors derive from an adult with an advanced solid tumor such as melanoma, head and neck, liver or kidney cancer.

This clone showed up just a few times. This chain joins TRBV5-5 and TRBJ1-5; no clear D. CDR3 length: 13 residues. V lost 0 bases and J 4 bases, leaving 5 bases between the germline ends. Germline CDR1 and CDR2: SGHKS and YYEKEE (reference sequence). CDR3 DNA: TGTGCCAGCAGCTTGGACGCTAATCAGCCCCAGCATTTT. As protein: CASSLDANQPQHF.

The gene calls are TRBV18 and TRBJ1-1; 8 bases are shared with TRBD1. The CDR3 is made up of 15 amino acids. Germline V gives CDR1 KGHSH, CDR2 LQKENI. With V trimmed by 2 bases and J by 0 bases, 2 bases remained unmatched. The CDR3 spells CASSPTGGVNTEAFF. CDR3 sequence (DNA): TGTGCCAGCTCACCAACAGGGGGGGTGAACACTGAAGCTTTCTTT.

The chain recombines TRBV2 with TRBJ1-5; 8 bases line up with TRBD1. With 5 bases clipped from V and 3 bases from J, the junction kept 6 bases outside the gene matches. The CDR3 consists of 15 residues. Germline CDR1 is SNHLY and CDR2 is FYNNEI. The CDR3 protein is CASSLTGGANQPQHF. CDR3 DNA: TGTGCCAGCAGTCTCACAGGGGGGGCCAATCAGCCCCAGCATTTT.

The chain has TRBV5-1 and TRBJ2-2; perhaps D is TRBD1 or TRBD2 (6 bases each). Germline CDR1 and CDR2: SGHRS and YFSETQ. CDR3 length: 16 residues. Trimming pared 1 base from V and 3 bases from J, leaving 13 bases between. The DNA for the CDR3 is TGCGCCAGCAGCTTGACGGGGGCGGTTGACACCGGGGAGCTGTTTTTT. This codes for CASSLTGAVDTGELFF.

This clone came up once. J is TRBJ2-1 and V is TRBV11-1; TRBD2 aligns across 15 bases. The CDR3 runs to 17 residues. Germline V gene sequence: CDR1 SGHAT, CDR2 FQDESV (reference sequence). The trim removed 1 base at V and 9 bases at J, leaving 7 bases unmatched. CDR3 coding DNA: TGTGCCAGCAGCTTAGAGGGACTAGCGGGGGGTAAGGGTGAGCAGTTCTTC. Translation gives CASSLEGLAGGKGEQFF.